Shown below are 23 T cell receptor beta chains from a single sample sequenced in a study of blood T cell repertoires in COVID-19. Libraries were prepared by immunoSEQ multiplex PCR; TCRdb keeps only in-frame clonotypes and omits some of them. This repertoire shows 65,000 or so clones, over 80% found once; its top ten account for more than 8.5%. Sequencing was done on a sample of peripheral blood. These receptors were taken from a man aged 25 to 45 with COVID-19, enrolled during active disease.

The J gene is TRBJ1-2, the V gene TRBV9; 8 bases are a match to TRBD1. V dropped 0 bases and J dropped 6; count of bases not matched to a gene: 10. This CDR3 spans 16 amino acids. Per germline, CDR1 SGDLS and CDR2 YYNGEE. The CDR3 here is CASSVDPGQGANGYTF. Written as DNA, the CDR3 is TGTGCCAGCAGCGTAGACCCCGGGCAGGGGGCGAATGGCTACACCTTC.

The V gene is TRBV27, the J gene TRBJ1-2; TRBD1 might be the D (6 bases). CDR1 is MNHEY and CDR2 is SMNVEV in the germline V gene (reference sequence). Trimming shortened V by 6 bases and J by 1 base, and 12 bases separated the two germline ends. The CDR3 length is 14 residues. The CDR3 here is CASRGGRVNYGYTF. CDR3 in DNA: TGTGCCAGCAGAGGGGGACGGGTTAACTATGGCTACACCTTC.

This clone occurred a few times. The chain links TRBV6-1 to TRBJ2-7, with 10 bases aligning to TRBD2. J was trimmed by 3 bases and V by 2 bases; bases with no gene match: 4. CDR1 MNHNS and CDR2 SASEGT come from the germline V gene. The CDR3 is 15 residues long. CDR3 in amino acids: CASSEYPSGSYEQYF. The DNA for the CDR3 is TGTGCCAGCAGTGAATACCCTAGCGGGAGCTACGAGCAGTACTTC.

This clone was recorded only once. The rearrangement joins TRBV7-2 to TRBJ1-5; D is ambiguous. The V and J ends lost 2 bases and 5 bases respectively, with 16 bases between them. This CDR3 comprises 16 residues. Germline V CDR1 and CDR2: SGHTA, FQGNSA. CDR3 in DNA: TGTGCCAGCAGCTTAACTCACTCGGCCGGGGATCAGCCCCAGCATTTT. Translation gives CASSLTHSAGDQPQHF.

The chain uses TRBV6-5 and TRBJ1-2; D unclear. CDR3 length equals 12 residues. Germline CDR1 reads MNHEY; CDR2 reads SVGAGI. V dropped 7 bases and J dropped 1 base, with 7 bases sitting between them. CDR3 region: CASTRLNYGYTF. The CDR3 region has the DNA TGTGCCAGCACTCGTCTTAACTATGGCTACACCTTC.

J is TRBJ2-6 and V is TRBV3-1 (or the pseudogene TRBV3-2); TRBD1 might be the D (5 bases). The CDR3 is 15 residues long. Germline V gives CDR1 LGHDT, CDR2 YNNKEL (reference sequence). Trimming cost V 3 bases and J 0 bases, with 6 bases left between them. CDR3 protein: CASSHRGSGANVLTF. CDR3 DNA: TGTGCCAGCAGCCATAGGGGCTCTGGGGCCAACGTCCTGACTTTC.

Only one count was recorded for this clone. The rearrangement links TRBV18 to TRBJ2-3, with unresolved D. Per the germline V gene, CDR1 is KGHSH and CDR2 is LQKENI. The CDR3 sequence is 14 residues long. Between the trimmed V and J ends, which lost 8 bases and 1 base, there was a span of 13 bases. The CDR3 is CASVEIPGTDTQYF. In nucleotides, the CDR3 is TGTGCCAGCGTCGAGATACCTGGCACAGATACGCAGTATTTT. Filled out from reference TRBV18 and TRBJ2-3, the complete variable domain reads NAGVMQNPRHLVRRRGQEARLRCSPMKGHSHVYWYRQLPEEGLKFMVYLQKENIIDESGMPKERFSAEFPKEGPSILRIQQVVRGDSAAYFCASVEIPGTDTQYFGPGTRLTVL.

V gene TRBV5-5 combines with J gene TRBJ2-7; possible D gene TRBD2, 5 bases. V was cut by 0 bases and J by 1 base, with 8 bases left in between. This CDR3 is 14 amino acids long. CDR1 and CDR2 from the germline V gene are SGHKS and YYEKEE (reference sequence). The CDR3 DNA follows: TGTGCCAGCAGCTTGGCTAGCAGGTCCTACGAGCAGTACTTC. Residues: CASSLASRSYEQYF.

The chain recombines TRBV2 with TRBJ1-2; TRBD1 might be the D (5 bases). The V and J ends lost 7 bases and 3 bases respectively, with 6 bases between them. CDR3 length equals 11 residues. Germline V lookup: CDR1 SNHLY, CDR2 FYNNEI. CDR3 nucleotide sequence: TGTGCCAGCAACAGGCACTATGGCTACACCTTC. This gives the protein CASNRHYGYTF.

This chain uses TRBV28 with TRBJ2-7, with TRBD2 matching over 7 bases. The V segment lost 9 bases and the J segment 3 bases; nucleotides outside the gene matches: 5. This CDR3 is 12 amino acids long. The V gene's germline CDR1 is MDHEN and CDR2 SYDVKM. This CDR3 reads CASGTTYYEQYF. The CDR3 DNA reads TGTGCCAGTGGGACTACCTACTACGAGCAGTACTTC.

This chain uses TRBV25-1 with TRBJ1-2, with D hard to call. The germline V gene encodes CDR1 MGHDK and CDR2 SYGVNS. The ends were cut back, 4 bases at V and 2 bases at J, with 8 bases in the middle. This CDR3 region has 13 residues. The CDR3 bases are TGTGCCAGCAGTGCTGGCCAGAACTATGGCTACACCTTC. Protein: CASSAGQNYGYTF.

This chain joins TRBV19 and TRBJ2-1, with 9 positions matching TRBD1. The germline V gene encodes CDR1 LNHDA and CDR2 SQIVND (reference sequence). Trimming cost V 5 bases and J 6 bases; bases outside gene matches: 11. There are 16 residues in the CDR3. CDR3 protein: CASSPRQGGFANEQFF. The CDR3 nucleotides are TGTGCCAGTAGTCCCAGACAGGGGGGGTTTGCCAATGAGCAGTTCTTC.

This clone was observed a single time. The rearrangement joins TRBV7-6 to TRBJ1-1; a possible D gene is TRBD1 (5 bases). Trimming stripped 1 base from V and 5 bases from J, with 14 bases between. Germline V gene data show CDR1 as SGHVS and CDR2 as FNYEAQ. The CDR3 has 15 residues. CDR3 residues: CASSLGAGSVTEAFF. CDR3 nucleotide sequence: TGTGCCAGCAGCTTAGGGGCAGGGTCGGTTACTGAAGCTTTCTTT.

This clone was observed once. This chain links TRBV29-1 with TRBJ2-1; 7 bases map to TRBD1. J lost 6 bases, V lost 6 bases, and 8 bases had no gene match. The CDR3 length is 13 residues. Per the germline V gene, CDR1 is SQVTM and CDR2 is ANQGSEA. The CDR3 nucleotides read TGCAGCGTACAGGGGCCGGTAGGCAATGAGCAGTTCTTC. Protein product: CSVQGPVGNEQFF.

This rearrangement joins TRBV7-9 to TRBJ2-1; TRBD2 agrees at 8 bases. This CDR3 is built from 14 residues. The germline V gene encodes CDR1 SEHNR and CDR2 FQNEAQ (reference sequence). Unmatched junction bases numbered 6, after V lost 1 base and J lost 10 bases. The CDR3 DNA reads TGTGCCAGCAGCTTAGACCCCTCGGGAGGGGAGCAGTTCTTC. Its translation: CASSLDPSGGEQFF. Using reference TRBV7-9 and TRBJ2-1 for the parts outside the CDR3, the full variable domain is DTGVSQNPRHKITKRGQNVTFRCDPISEHNRLYWYRQTLGQGPEFLTYFQNEAQLEKSRLLSDRFSAERPKGSFSTLEIQRTEQGDSAMYLCASSLDPSGGEQFFGPGTRLTVL.

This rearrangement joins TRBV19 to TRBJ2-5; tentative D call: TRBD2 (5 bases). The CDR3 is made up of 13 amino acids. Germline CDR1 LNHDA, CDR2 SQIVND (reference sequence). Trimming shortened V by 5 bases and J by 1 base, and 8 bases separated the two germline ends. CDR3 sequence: CASSYGVQETQYF. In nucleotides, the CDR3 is TGTGCCAGTAGTTACGGGGTCCAAGAGACCCAGTACTTC.

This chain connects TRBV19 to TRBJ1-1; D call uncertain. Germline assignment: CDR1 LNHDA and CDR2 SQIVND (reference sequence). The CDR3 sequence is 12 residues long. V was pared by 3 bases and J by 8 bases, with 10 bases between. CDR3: CASSIPHFEAFF. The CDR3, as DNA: TGTGCCAGTAGTATTCCCCATTTCGAAGCTTTCTTT.

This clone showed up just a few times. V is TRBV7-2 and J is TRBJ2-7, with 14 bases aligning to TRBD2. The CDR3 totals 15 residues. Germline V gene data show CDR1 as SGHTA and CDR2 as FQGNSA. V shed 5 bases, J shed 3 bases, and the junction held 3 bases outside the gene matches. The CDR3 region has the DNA TGTGCCAGCAGCCACGGACTAGCGGGGGGCTACGAGCAGTACTTC. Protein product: CASSHGLAGGYEQYF.

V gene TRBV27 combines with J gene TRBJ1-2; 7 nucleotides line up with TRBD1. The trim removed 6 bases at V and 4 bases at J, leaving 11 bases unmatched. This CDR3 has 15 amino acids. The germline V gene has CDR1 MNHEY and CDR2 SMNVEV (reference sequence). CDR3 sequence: CASSSLTGTAYGYTF. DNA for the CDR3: TGTGCCAGCAGCTCCTTGACCGGGACAGCCTATGGCTACACCTTC.

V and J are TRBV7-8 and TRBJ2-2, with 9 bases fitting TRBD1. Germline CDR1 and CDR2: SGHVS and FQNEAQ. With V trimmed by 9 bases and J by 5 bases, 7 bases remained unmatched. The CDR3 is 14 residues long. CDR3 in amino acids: CASRRDRETGELFF. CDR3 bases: TGTGCCAGTAGGCGGGACAGGGAGACCGGGGAGCTGTTTTTT.

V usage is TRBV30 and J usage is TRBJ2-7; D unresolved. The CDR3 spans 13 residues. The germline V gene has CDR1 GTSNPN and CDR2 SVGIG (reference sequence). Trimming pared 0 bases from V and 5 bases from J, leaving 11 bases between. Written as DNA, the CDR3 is TGTGCCTGGAGTGTGGGTCTAGTAGACGAGCAGTACTTC. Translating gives CAWSVGLVDEQYF.

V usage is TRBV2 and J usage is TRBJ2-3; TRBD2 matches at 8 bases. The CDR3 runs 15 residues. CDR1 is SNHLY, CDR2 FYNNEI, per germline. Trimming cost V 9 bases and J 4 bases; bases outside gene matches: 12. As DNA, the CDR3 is TGTGCCAGTATAGAGGCGGGAGGAGGAGCAGATACGCAGTATTTT. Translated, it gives CASIEAGGGADTQYF.

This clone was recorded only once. DNA for the CDR3: TGTGCCAGCAGCGGGAGCTGTTACACTGAAGCTTTCTTT. This gives the protein CASSGSCYTEAFF. The chain carries TRBV21-1 and TRBJ1-1. TRBV21-1 is noted as a pseudogene. The CDR3 spans 13 residues.